One and the same sample provided the 29 T cell receptor beta chains below, sequenced in a study of T cells in Graves' hyperthyroidism and ophthalmopathy. RNA transcripts served as the template for amplifying TCR beta CDR3 regions. Carried out on the TCR CDR3, a first-round RT-PCR used the HTBI primer set. TCRdb passed the multiplex PCR reads through MiXCR, listing each CDR3 protein once. The repertoire holds 400,000 to 600,000 distinct CDR3 sequences, with 15% to 20% as singletons. The sequenced material came from blood. The receptor source for this set is a woman aged 25 to 39 with Graves' ophthalmopathy.

This clonotype was detected ten times or more. The V and J genes are TRBV12-3 or TRBV12-4 and TRBJ2-5, with D maybe TRBD1 (6 bases). Between the trimmed V and J ends, which lost 5 bases and 9 bases, there was a span of 10 bases. This CDR3 has 11 residues. The CDR3 DNA reads as TGTGCCAGCAGTCCTTCAGGGGCCCAGTACTTC. Translated: CASSPSGAQYF.

V usage is TRBV15 and J usage is TRBJ1-4; D gene uncertain. Germline V lookup: CDR1 LNHNV, CDR2 YYDKDF (reference sequence). Trimming cost V 8 bases and J 4 bases, with 14 bases left between them. There are 14 residues in the CDR3. CDR3 coding DNA: TGTGCCACCTCCACGGTCACGGGTAATGAAAAACTGTTTTTT. Protein product: CATSTVTGNEKLFF.

There are many counts of this clonotype. The chain recombines TRBV11-1 with TRBJ1-5; D may be TRBD1 (5 bases). Trimming cost V 5 bases and J 5 bases, with 10 bases left between them. CDR3 size: 13 residues. Germline CDR1 is SGHAT and CDR2 is FQDESV (reference sequence). The CDR3 loop reads CASSRSGDQPQHF. Written as DNA, the CDR3 is TGTGCCAGCAGCCGGTCGGGGGATCAGCCCCAGCATTTT.

This clonotype was seen at least ten times. The CDR3, as DNA: TGTGCCAGCTTCGGCGGATCCTACGAGCAGTACTTC. It encodes CASFGGSYEQYF. The chain employs TRBV28 and TRBJ2-7; D is ambiguous. The CDR3 totals 12 residues. V was trimmed by 8 bases and J by 1 base, leaving 9 bases between them. Germline lookup yields CDR1 MDHEN and CDR2 SYDVKM.

This clonotype was counted only a few times. The V call is TRBV20-1, the J call TRBJ2-5; 8 bases are a match to TRBD2. Germline-derived CDR1 and CDR2 are DFQATT and SNEGSKA (reference sequence). V dropped 0 bases and J dropped 3; count of bases not matched to a gene: 9. This CDR3 region has 16 residues. The DNA for the CDR3 is TGCAGTGCTAGAGATTCGCGGGGGGTTATAGAAGAGACCCAGTACTTC. Protein sequence: CSARDSRGVIEETQYF.

V and J are TRBV7-2 and TRBJ1-5; D is uncertain. Trimming shortened V by 2 bases and J by 0 bases, and 20 bases separated the two germline ends. This CDR3 has 19 residues. Germline V gene sequence: CDR1 SGHTA, CDR2 FQGNSA. The CDR3 is CASSLSRAFEINSNQPQHF. In nucleotides, the CDR3 is TGTGCCAGCAGCTTATCGAGGGCCTTCGAAATTAATAGCAATCAGCCCCAGCATTTT. Looking up the rest from reference TRBV7-2 and TRBJ1-5 gives the full variable domain: GAGVSQSPSNKVTEKGKDVELRCDPISGHTALYWYRQSLGQGLEFLIYFQGNSAPDKSGLPSDRFSAERTGGSVSTLTIQRTQQEDSAVYLCASSLSRAFEINSNQPQHFGDGTRLSIL.

The chain links TRBV20-1 to TRBJ1-1, with D possibly being TRBD1 (5 bases). This CDR3 is 14 amino acids long. V was trimmed by 1 base and J by 1 base, leaving 10 bases between them. Germline V gene sequence: CDR1 DFQATT, CDR2 SNEGSKA (reference sequence). CDR3 loop: CSARGGLRNTEAFF. The CDR3 coding sequence is TGCAGTGCTAGAGGGGGCCTTAGGAACACTGAAGCTTTCTTT.

This clonotype occurred a few times. The rearrangement links TRBV6-2 or TRBV6-3 to TRBJ2-7; D is perhaps TRBD1 (6 bases). Germline V gives CDR1 MNHEY, CDR2 SVGEGT. The CDR3 has 13 residues. V lost 5 bases to trimming and J lost 6 bases, with 14 bases between them. The CDR3 loop is CASSPNRVGEQYF. CDR3 in DNA: TGTGCCAGCAGTCCCAACAGGGTCGGCGAGCAGTACTTC.

This clonotype has just a few counts. This chain links TRBV4-3 with TRBJ2-7; D possibly corresponds to TRBD2 (6 bases). Trimming left V 0 bases short and J 2 bases short, with 11 bases between. The CDR3 sequence is 15 residues long. Germline V gives CDR1 LGHNA, CDR2 YSLEER. CDR3 in amino acids: CASSQDGGGPYEQYF. For the CDR3, the DNA is TGCGCCAGCAGCCAAGACGGGGGTGGTCCCTACGAGCAGTACTTC.

The J gene is TRBJ1-1, the V gene TRBV24-1; D remains ambiguous. In germline, CDR1 is KGHDR, CDR2 SFDVKD. The CDR3 is 11 amino acids. Trimming removed 5 bases from V and 10 bases from J, with 10 bases in between. Here the CDR3 reads CATSAGEAAFF. The CDR3 DNA reads as TGTGCCACCAGTGCTGGGGAGGCAGCTTTCTTT.

This clonotype was seen ten or more times. The chain carries TRBV2 and TRBJ2-5; 9 bases map to TRBD2. The trim removed 8 bases at V and 3 bases at J, leaving 10 bases unmatched. The CDR3 sequence is 15 residues long. CDR1 is SNHLY and CDR2 is FYNNEI in the germline V gene. In DNA, the CDR3 is TGTGCCAGCGGGGGGATAGCGGGAGAGGAAGAGACCCAGTACTTC. The encoded protein is CASGGIAGEEETQYF. Combining the CDR3 with reference TRBV2 and TRBJ2-5 gives the whole variable domain EPEVTQTPSHQVTQMGQEVILRCVPISNHLYFYWYRQILGQKVEFLVSFYNNEISEKSEIFDDQFSVERPDGSNFTLKIRSTKLEDSAMYFCASGGIAGEEETQYFGPGTRLLVL.

The V gene is TRBV6-2 or TRBV6-3, the J gene TRBJ2-5, with D possibly TRBD1 on 5 matching bases. Germline lookup yields CDR1 MNHEY and CDR2 SVGEGT. Trimming shortened V by 5 bases and J by 0 bases, and 13 bases separated the two germline ends. The CDR3 consists of 15 residues. CDR3 sequence reads: CASSGSGRNQETQYF. CDR3 bases: TGTGCCAGCAGTGGGTCAGGGCGAAACCAAGAGACCCAGTACTTC.

This clonotype was observed a handful of times. The V gene is TRBV6-2 or TRBV6-3, the J gene TRBJ2-1, with 8 bases matching TRBD2. Germline CDR1 is MNHEY and CDR2 is SVGEGT. The CDR3 extends over 16 amino acids. With V trimmed by 6 bases and J by 6 bases, 13 bases remained unmatched. For the CDR3, the DNA is TGTGCCAGCAGCGATGTTACGACTAGCGAGACCAATGAGCAGTTCTTC. The encoded protein is CASSDVTTSETNEQFF.

This clonotype was observed at least ten times. The chain has TRBV2 and TRBJ2-1; 8 nucleotides match TRBD1. Germline V lookup: CDR1 SNHLY, CDR2 FYNNEI. The CDR3 runs to 16 residues. Germline trimming cut 6 bases from V and 6 bases from J; bases unmatched to any gene: 13. CDR3 coding DNA: TGTGCCAGCAGGTCCGTTTTAGGGACAGGCCTCAATGAGCAGTTCTTC. It is translated as CASRSVLGTGLNEQFF.

This clonotype was counted between two and nine times. The chain's CDR3 is CASSLGTGWETQYF. The CDR3 DNA is TGTGCCAGCAGCTTAGGGACTGGGTGGGAGACCCAGTACTTC. The rearrangement uses TRBV7-6 and TRBJ2-5; D might be TRBD2 (5 bases). The ends were cut back, 1 base at V and 5 bases at J, with 11 bases in the middle. The CDR3 has 14 residues. Germline V gene lookup returns CDR1 SGHVS and CDR2 FNYEAQ. The full variable domain, in which reference TRBV7-6 and TRBJ2-5 provide the parts outside the CDR3, is GAGVSQSPRYKVTKRGQDVALRCDPISGHVSLYWYRQALGQGPEFLTYFNYEAQQDKSGLPNDRFSAERPEGSISTLTIQRTEQRDSAMYRCASSLGTGWETQYFGPGTRLLVL.

This chain joins TRBV7-9 and TRBJ2-2; 7 nucleotides align to TRBD2. This CDR3 spans 16 amino acids. With 8 bases clipped from V and 4 bases from J, the junction kept 13 bases outside the gene matches. Germline CDR1 reads SEHNR; CDR2 reads FQNEAQ (reference sequence). The CDR3 sequence is CASVERGLDGTGELFF. The CDR3, as DNA: TGTGCCAGCGTGGAGCGTGGACTAGACGGCACCGGGGAGCTGTTTTTT.

This rearrangement joins TRBV9 to TRBJ1-1, with D perhaps matching TRBD1 (5 bases). This CDR3 is built from 13 residues. Germline V CDR1 and CDR2: SGDLS, YYNGEE. Trimming left V 3 bases short and J 4 bases short, with 10 bases between. The CDR3 protein is CASSAGRLTEAFF. The CDR3 DNA follows: TGTGCCAGCAGCGCGGGACGGCTCACTGAAGCTTTCTTT.

Regarding this clonotype: It may be a read error: a sequence one base away is much more abundant. This chain joins TRBV14 and TRBJ2-1; D possibly corresponds to TRBD2 (6 bases). With the DNA end fitting TRBJ2-7 better, the J assignment may be wrong. The germline V gene has CDR1 SGHDN and CDR2 FVKESK. This CDR3 comprises 16 residues. Written as DNA, the CDR3 is TGTGCCAGCAGCCCGACCACTAGCTGGGCGTACAATGAGCAGTACTTC. Its protein is CASSPTTSWAYNEQYF.

This clonotype was detected only a few times. The chain combines TRBV15 with TRBJ2-5; D is tentatively TRBD1 or TRBD2 (7 bases each). Trimming removed 6 bases from V and 2 bases from J, with 16 bases in between. Germline values: CDR1 LNHNV, CDR2 YYDKDF (reference sequence). This CDR3 spans 15 amino acids. CDR3: CATRGGDSNQETQYF. The DNA of the CDR3 is TGTGCCACCAGGGGGGGGGACAGCAATCAAGAGACCCAGTACTTC.

This clonotype was recorded many times. The chain recombines TRBV20-1 with TRBJ2-1; tentatively, D is TRBD2 (5 bases). V lost 3 bases and J lost 12, with 12 bases in between. Germline CDR1 is DFQATT and CDR2 is SNEGSKA (reference sequence). This CDR3 is built from 11 residues. The chain's CDR3 is CSASEGIVQFF. CDR3 coding DNA: TGCAGTGCTAGTGAGGGTATAGTGCAGTTCTTC.

CDR3 nucleotide sequence: TGTGCCAGCAGCCATGGAGCGGGAGGGCCCCTCAATGAGCAGTTCTTC. Protein sequence: CASSHGAGGPLNEQFF. The chain couples TRBV3-1 to TRBJ2-1; 10 nucleotides match TRBD2. With V trimmed by 3 bases and J by 6 bases, 8 bases remained unmatched. CDR1 is LGHDT, CDR2 YNNKEL, per germline (reference sequence). The CDR3 has 16 residues.

This clonotype occurred many times. The CDR3 nucleotides read TGTGCCACCGGGGGGGTTTACGAGCAGTACTTC. Amino acid sequence: CATGGVYEQYF. V is TRBV28 and J is TRBJ2-7; 8 positions match TRBD2. With 10 bases clipped from V and 4 bases from J, the junction kept 3 bases outside the gene matches. The length of the CDR3 is 11 residues. Germline CDR1 reads MDHEN; CDR2 reads SYDVKM.

This clonotype was observed many times. The J gene is TRBJ2-7, the V gene TRBV7-2; 7 nucleotides agree with TRBD1. Per germline, CDR1 SGHTA and CDR2 FQGNSA. Losses at the gene ends were 5 bases for V and 1 base for J; bases not matched to a gene: 5. CDR3 size: 14 residues. The CDR3 nucleotides read TGTGCCAGCAGCCAGAGACAGGGATCCTACGAGCAGTACTTC. This gives the protein CASSQRQGSYEQYF.

The table lists this clonotype with many counts. The chain is built from TRBV27 and TRBJ2-7; D is possibly TRBD2 (6 bases). Trimming took off 6 bases at V and 6 bases at J, with 21 bases between the two ends. The length of the CDR3 is 15 residues. The V gene's germline CDR1 is MNHEY and CDR2 SMNVEV (reference sequence). For the CDR3, the DNA is TGTGCCAGCAGGGGGAGAAAAGGACTACGGCGCGAGCAGTACTTC. It yields the protein CASRGRKGLRREQYF.

In regard to this clonotype: One base away lies a much larger clone, so this may be a sequencing read error. The V and J genes are TRBV6-2 or TRBV6-3 and TRBJ2-2, with D unresolved. The CDR3 extends over 19 amino acids. Germline V gene sequence: CDR1 MNHEY, CDR2 SVGEGT. Trimming took 0 bases from V and 5 from J, leaving 22 bases between them. The CDR3 DNA is TGTGCCAGCAGTTACTCCTTGTCAAAACGCCCTGGCGGAACCGGGGAGCTGTTTTTT. Translation gives CASSYSLSKRPGGTGELFF.

This clonotype was observed a few times. This CDR3 reads CASSSEGDYNSPLHF. Written as DNA, the CDR3 is TGTGCCAGCAGCTCGGAGGGGGACTATAATTCACCCCTCCACTTT. The chain links TRBV7-3 to TRBJ1-6, with D possibly TRBD1 on 6 matching bases. V lost 4 bases to trimming and J lost 3 bases, with 10 bases between them. The CDR3 extends over 15 amino acids. CDR1 is SGHTA and CDR2 is FQGTGA in the germline V gene. Full variable domain (rest looked up from reference TRBV7-3 and TRBJ1-6): GAGVSQTPSNKVTEKGKYVELRCDPISGHTALYWYRQSLGQGPEFLIYFQGTGAADDSGLPNDRFFAVRPEGSVSTLKIQRTERGDSAVYLCASSSEGDYNSPLHFGNGTRLTVT.

The chain joins TRBV28 to TRBJ2-2; D remains ambiguous. V was clipped by 2 bases and J by 0 bases, with 7 bases between them. Per germline, CDR1 MDHEN and CDR2 SYDVKM. CDR3 size: 15 residues. The CDR3: CASSLIAPNTGELFF. For the CDR3, the DNA is TGTGCCAGCAGTTTAATAGCACCGAACACCGGGGAGCTGTTTTTT. Using reference TRBV28 and TRBJ2-2 for the parts outside the CDR3, the full variable domain is DVKVTQSSRYLVKRTGEKVFLECVQDMDHENMFWYRQDPGLGLRLIYFSYDVKMKEKGDIPEGYSVSREKKERFSLILESASTNQTSMYLCASSLIAPNTGELFFGEGSRLTVL.

This chain connects TRBV14 to TRBJ2-7, with D unresolved. The germline CDR1 and CDR2 sequences are SGHDN and FVKESK. This CDR3 region has 14 residues. V lost 0 bases and J lost 7, with 13 bases in between. In DNA, the CDR3 is TGTGCCAGCAGCCAAGATCCTGGGGTTTGGGAGCAGTACTTC. Its protein is CASSQDPGVWEQYF.

This clonotype was counted many times. The gene calls are TRBV27 and TRBJ1-1; D uncertain. The CDR3 sequence is 15 residues long. Per germline, CDR1 MNHEY and CDR2 SMNVEV (reference sequence). V shed 5 bases and J shed 1 base, with 14 bases lying between them. The CDR3 region has the DNA TGTGCCAGCAGTCCGTTTACAGTTCCGAACACTGAAGCTTTCTTT. It translates to CASSPFTVPNTEAFF.